This paragraph reports one TCR beta chain. No antigen is known for it. These data are taken from a study of T cell responses to AZD1222 COVID-19 vaccine. Sequencing used immunoSEQ multiplex PCR; TCRdb keeps in-frame clones, though not all of them. The data hold some 150,000 clones, with about 92% observed a single time. Between the trimmed V and J ends, which lost 8 bases and 2 bases, there was a span of 13 bases. Germline V gene lookup returns CDR1 MNHEY and CDR2 SVGAGI. The CDR3 runs 13 residues. Study conclusions and caveats: Seropositivity was recorded at baseline in only a handful of AZD1222 recipients.

Sequenced here: peripheral blood, sampled on day 0 of AZD1222 vaccination. The chain has TRBV6-5 and TRBJ2-7; no definite D call. This clonotype originated in an adult in good health. In nucleotides, the CDR3 is TGTGCCAGCCTCGGCCAGAAAACCTACGAGCAGTACTTC. This translates into CASLGQKTYEQYF.